This T cell receptor (beta chain) came from a study of blood T cell repertoires in COVID-19. About the research overall: Whether acute or convalescent, the COVID-19 samples came from the United States, Italy and Spain. T cells, B-cell-depleted T cells, or PBMCs supplied cDNA or gDNA.

Authors' analysis steps: Counts of nucleated cells, estimated from reference gene primer amplification, were obtained. The protocol was immunoSEQ multiplex PCR, while the TCRdb copy is restricted to in-frame clones and leaves out a portion. V and J calls and clone size come straight from that table; D and trimming were deduced from the DNA. Of 100,000 to 150,000 clones in the sample, more than 80% were seen once. This clone was recorded once. Germline CDR1 reads LNHNV; CDR2 reads YYDKDF (reference sequence). The CDR3 length is 15 residues. The V gene lost 1 base and the J gene lost 2 bases, with 6 bases spanning the gap.

This TCR was recovered from a man aged 65 to 79 with active or convalescent COVID-19. The chain links TRBV15 to TRBJ2-6, with D possibly matching TRBD2 (6 bases). The sequenced sample was peripheral blood. CDR3 sequence reads: CATSRGGAGANVLTF. The CDR3 nucleotides are TGTGCCACCAGCAGAGGGGGGGCTGGGGCCAACGTCCTGACTTTC.